This TCR beta chain came from a study of blood T cell repertoires in COVID-19. Study-wide background: Sources were T cells, B-cell-depleted T cells, or PBMCs; the material itself was cDNA or gDNA.

As handled by the study authors: Researchers report that nucleated cell counts were estimated from reference gene primer amplification. Clones were sequenced by immunoSEQ multiplex PCR, and TCRdb holds only the in-frame ones, with some missing. That table supplies the V and J calls and clone size; D and trimming were determined from the DNA. Of fewer than 300,000 clones listed, roughly four fifths are singletons. This CDR3 region has 14 residues. Germline CDR1 and CDR2: MNHEY and SMNVEV (reference sequence). V was pared by 2 bases and J by 5 bases, with 4 bases of the junction left unmatched. The study drew participants aged about 18 to 89 years from under 30 US areas. Self-reported history from a screening survey and questionnaire set each donor's cohort.

The clonotype comes from a man aged 40-49 years who had been exposed to COVID-19. The sample comprised PBMCs or T cells enriched from blood (not recorded which). The chain joins TRBV27 to TRBJ2-7, with 9 bases lining up with TRBD1. CDR3 nucleotides: TGTGCCAGCAGTTTACTACAGGGGGCGAACGAGCAGTACTTC. Its translation is CASSLLQGANEQYF.